This paragraph reports one TCR beta chain. With 5 bases removed from V and 0 bases from J, the gap between germline ends came to 9 bases. In germline, CDR1 is SGHVS, CDR2 FQNEAQ. CDR3 length: 14 amino acids. The data originate from a study of control samples from healthy donors and cancer patients. Assay used: immunoSEQ multiplex PCR; TCRdb lists only in-frame clones, some missing. The data hold under 75,000 clones, with roughly nine tenths observed a single time. The clonotype originates from a woman aged 45-65 years with colorectal cancer. Sequenced sample: PBMCs. The chain combines TRBV7-8 with TRBJ2-3; TRBD1 is a possible D gene (5 bases). The CDR3 region is CASSQGSSTDTQYF. CDR3 bases: TGTGCCAGCAGCCAGGGCAGCAGCACAGATACGCAGTATTTT.